Each of the 15 T cell receptor beta chains below was sequenced from the same sample in a study of blood T cell repertoires in COVID-19. Data came from immunoSEQ multiplex PCR; TCRdb stores just in-frame clones and leaves some out. The table has 130,000 to 150,000 clones, roughly 89% seen once. Sample: peripheral blood. The receptors originated from a woman aged 50 to 65 with acute or convalescent COVID-19.

The CDR3 sequence is CASSLRTSGGPDTQYF. CDR3 DNA sequence: TGTGCCAGCAGCCTCCGGACTAGCGGGGGGCCAGATACGCAGTATTTT. The chain combines TRBV7-3 with TRBJ2-3, with TRBD2 matching over 14 bases. V gave up 5 bases and J gave up 4 bases; unmatched junction bases: 5. Germline values: CDR1 SGHTA, CDR2 FQGTGA. This CDR3 comprises 16 residues.

This rearrangement joins TRBV10-3 to TRBJ2-3; 8 bases are shared with TRBD2. This CDR3 has 13 residues. Trimming at V came to 1 base and at J to 14 bases, leaving 8 bases not matched to a gene. CDR1 is ENHRY and CDR2 is SYGVKD in the germline V gene. The chain's CDR3 is CAISELSSGSPYF. CDR3 bases: TGTGCCATCAGTGAGTTGTCTAGCGGGTCCCCGTATTTT.

The chain has TRBV6-2 or TRBV6-3 and TRBJ1-1; 7 bases are shared with TRBD1. The ends lost 2 bases at V and 5 bases at J; junction bases unmatched: 2. The germline CDR1 and CDR2 sequences are MNHEY and SVGEGT. The CDR3 covers 13 residues. The CDR3 protein is CASSYHRGTEAFF. CDR3 nucleotide sequence: TGTGCCAGCAGTTACCACAGGGGTACTGAAGCTTTCTTT.

The V call is TRBV11-1, the J call TRBJ1-1; a possible D gene is TRBD1 (5 bases). V was trimmed by 5 bases and J by 4 bases, leaving 14 bases between them. Germline V gives CDR1 SGHAT, CDR2 FQDESV (reference sequence). This CDR3 spans 14 amino acids. This CDR3 reads CASSPGHVGTEAFF. The DNA for the CDR3 is TGTGCCAGCAGCCCCGGACACGTCGGCACTGAAGCTTTCTTT.

This chain links TRBV19 with TRBJ2-1, with 7 positions matching TRBD2. This CDR3 is 13 amino acids long. V was pared by 2 bases and J by 12 bases, with 7 bases of the junction left unmatched. Germline V CDR1 and CDR2: LNHDA, SQIVND (reference sequence). The CDR3 reads CASSIRAGDGQFF. The CDR3, as DNA: TGTGCCAGTAGTATACGTGCGGGAGATGGGCAGTTCTTC.

The chain combines TRBV27 with TRBJ2-1, with D maybe TRBD2 (5 bases). The CDR3 spans 15 residues. V lost 0 bases and J 5 bases, leaving 11 bases between the germline ends. Germline V gene data show CDR1 as MNHEY and CDR2 as SMNVEV (reference sequence). CDR3 residues: CASSLSPSPDNEQFF. In DNA, the CDR3 is TGTGCCAGCAGTTTATCTCCTAGCCCCGACAATGAGCAGTTCTTC.

V is TRBV24-1 and J is TRBJ2-3; 9 positions match TRBD1. The CDR3 is made up of 18 amino acids. Germline V gives CDR1 KGHDR, CDR2 SFDVKD. The ends lost 3 bases at V and 5 bases at J; junction bases unmatched: 14. The CDR3 nucleotides are TGTGCCACCAGTGATCCCTGGAAATCGGGACAGGGCCGAGATACGCAGTATTTT. Its translation: CATSDPWKSGQGRDTQYF.

This clone was counted a single time. The chain has TRBV5-1 and TRBJ1-4; possibly TRBD1 for D (5 bases). This CDR3 has 16 amino acids. Trimming cost V 0 bases and J 4 bases, with 13 bases left between them. Per the germline V gene, CDR1 is SGHRS and CDR2 is YFSETQ. The CDR3 sequence: CASSLEGQTDNEKLFF. The CDR3 bases are TGCGCCAGCAGCTTGGAAGGGCAGACAGATAATGAAAAACTGTTTTTT.

The V and J genes are TRBV7-9 and TRBJ1-1, with a possible D match to TRBD1 (5 bases). Trimming removed 1 base at V and 0 bases at J, with 9 bases between. CDR1 is SEHNR, CDR2 FQNEAQ, per germline (reference sequence). The CDR3 sequence is 15 residues long. CDR3 residues: CASSLGGRMNTEAFF. The CDR3 DNA reads as TGTGCCAGCAGCTTAGGGGGGAGGATGAACACTGAAGCTTTCTTT.

V is TRBV10-1 and J is TRBJ2-1, with 10 bases fitting TRBD2. With V trimmed by 8 bases and J by 3 bases, 16 bases remained unmatched. The CDR3 contains 18 residues. Germline V gene data show CDR1 as WNHNN and CDR2 as SYGVQD (reference sequence). In nucleotides, the CDR3 is TGCGCCAGCCCACCCCCTAGCGGGAGTAAAACGCGCTACAATGAGCAGTTCTTC. This codes for CASPPPSGSKTRYNEQFF.

The chain carries TRBV7-9 and TRBJ2-1; 14 nucleotides agree with TRBD2. The CDR3 runs 18 residues. Germline V CDR1 and CDR2: SEHNR, FQNEAQ (reference sequence). V shed 5 bases, J shed 0 bases, and the junction held 6 bases outside the gene matches. The CDR3 sequence: CASSLTGTSGGSYNEQFF. In DNA, the CDR3 is TGTGCCAGCAGCCTGACAGGGACTAGCGGGGGCTCCTACAATGAGCAGTTCTTC.

V and J are TRBV3-1 (or the pseudogene TRBV3-2) and TRBJ1-2; 8 bases fit TRBD1. The CDR3 contains 15 residues. Germline assignment: CDR1 LGHDT and CDR2 YNNKEL (reference sequence). V was clipped by 4 bases and J by 4 bases; unmatched bases: 8. CDR3 sequence: CASSRSPGQAYGYTF. CDR3 bases: TGTGCCAGCAGCCGAAGCCCGGGACAGGCCTATGGCTACACCTTC.

The rearrangement joins TRBV2 to TRBJ2-1; 11 nucleotides agree with TRBD2. CDR1 is SNHLY and CDR2 is FYNNEI in the germline V gene. After removal of 7 bases from V and 6 bases from J, the junction contained 8 bases not matched to a gene. CDR3 length: 15 residues. CDR3: CASTVLAGAVNEQFF. The CDR3 nucleotides read TGTGCCAGCACCGTACTAGCGGGAGCGGTCAATGAGCAGTTCTTC.

The genes are TRBV19 and TRBJ1-1; weak D call: TRBD1 (6 bases). Germline V lookup: CDR1 LNHDA, CDR2 SQIVND (reference sequence). The CDR3 covers 13 residues. Trimming took off 3 bases at V and 7 bases at J, with 12 bases between the two ends. The chain's CDR3 is CASSIQGKGEAFF. Written as DNA, the CDR3 is TGTGCCAGTAGTATCCAGGGGAAGGGTGAAGCTTTCTTT.

The rearrangement links TRBV7-3 to TRBJ2-7; D gene unclear. The V gene's germline CDR1 is SGHTA and CDR2 FQGTGA. With 1 base removed from V and 5 bases from J, the gap between germline ends came to 18 bases. This CDR3 comprises 16 residues. CDR3 nucleotides: TGTGCCAGCAGCTTAAGGGCCCTACCCCAGGTCGACGAGCAGTACTTC. This encodes CASSLRALPQVDEQYF. The full variable domain, with the rest looked up from reference TRBV7-3 and TRBJ2-7, is GAGVSQTPSNKVTEKGKYVELRCDPISGHTALYWYRQSLGQGPEFLIYFQGTGAADDSGLPNDRFFAVRPEGSVSTLKIQRTERGDSAVYLCASSLRALPQVDEQYFGPGTRLTVT.